This TCR beta chain was identified in a study of T cell responses to AZD1222 COVID-19 vaccine. On this clone: Its specificity is unknown.

Libraries were prepared by immunoSEQ multiplex PCR; TCRdb keeps only in-frame clonotypes and omits some of them. The sample gives fewer than 120,000 clones, approximately 94% of which show up once; about 3% is in the top ten. Overall study findings and caveats: At 160-218 and 743-854, vaccine-associated CD4 TCRs were dominant, and they spanned spike.

The receptor was derived from an adult who received the AZD1222 COVID-19 vaccine. Sequencing used peripheral blood, obtained 28 days after the second AZD1222 dose.

This chain's CDR3 is CASSMEGQGGNEKLFF. DNA for the CDR3: TGTGCCAGTAGTATGGAAGGGCAGGGAGGGAATGAAAAACTGTTTTTT. The chain links TRBV19 to TRBJ1-4; possible D gene TRBD1, 5 bases. The CDR3 runs to 16 residues. Per the germline V gene, CDR1 is LNHDA and CDR2 is SQIVND (reference sequence). V shed 3 bases and J shed 5 bases, with 16 bases lying between them. Full variable domain (missing parts from reference TRBV19 and TRBJ1-4): DGGITQSPKYLFRKEGQNVTLSCEQNLNHDAMYWYRQDPGQGLRLIYYSQIVNDFQKGDIAEGYSVSREKKESFPLTVTSAQKNPTAFYLCASSMEGQGGNEKLFFGSGTQLSVL.